The source of this TCR beta chain is a study of T cell responses to AZD1222 COVID-19 vaccine. Study results and caveats: Seropositive status at baseline applied to only six AZD1222 recipients. Breadth and depth of Spike-specific TCRs rose after two AZD1222 doses. As reported, nearly half of all spike-specific TCRs target variant regions that are unmutated.

The table came from immunoSEQ multiplex PCR; TCRdb's copy has only in-frame clones and leaves some out. The sample carries 100,000 or so clones, about 87% recorded once. As regards this clone: Antigen unknown.

The CDR3 covers 14 residues. Trimming pared 3 bases from V and 3 bases from J, leaving 10 bases between. Germline lookup yields CDR1 MNHEY and CDR2 SMNVEV (reference sequence). This receptor was taken from an adult in good health. The chain combines TRBV27 with TRBJ2-3, with D possibly TRBD1 on 5 matching bases. The sample here was peripheral blood, taken on day 0 of AZD1222 vaccination. The CDR3 is CASSFRGKTDTQYF. CDR3 in DNA: TGTGCCAGCAGTTTTAGGGGAAAGACAGATACGCAGTATTTT.